A single sample is the source of the 10 T cell receptor beta chains below, sequenced in a study of control samples from healthy donors and cancer patients (dated by TCRdb to the early 2020s). Preparation of the library involved the immunoSEQ multiplex PCR assay. TCRdb obtained this table from immuneACCESS and retained in-frame rearrangements with V and J assigned. These tables miss some clones; where compared with another copy, unresolved V genes account for less than half of the shortfall, and the remainder is unexplained. The sample contains more than 100,000 clones, roughly nine tenths of them found a single time. Clones ranked in the top ten supply 6% to 9.5% of the sample. The sequencing input was PBMCs. These receptors were obtained from a man over 45 with head and neck cancer.

A note on this clone: A junction boundary mismatches the germline segment, possibly from a read error. V and J are TRBV28 and TRBJ2-7, with TRBD2 identical over 7 bases. Germline V gives CDR1 MDHEN, CDR2 SYDVKM. The CDR3 runs to 18 residues. CDR3 DNA: TGTGCCAGCACTCCTATCGGGGTAGGGGCGGGAGCGCCCTACGTGCAGTACTTC. As protein: CASTPIGVGAGAPYVQYF.

The genes are TRBV5-1 and TRBJ2-7, with 10 bases fitting TRBD1. The CDR3 has 16 residues. In germline, CDR1 is SGHRS, CDR2 YFSETQ. Germline trimming cut 5 bases from V and 2 bases from J; bases unmatched to any gene: 10. The CDR3 reads CASSLQVDRGPYEQYF. Here the CDR3 DNA reads TGCGCCAGCAGTTTGCAAGTCGACAGGGGGCCCTACGAGCAGTACTTC.

The chain couples TRBV7-8 to TRBJ2-2, with TRBD1 identical over 9 bases. The germline V gene has CDR1 SGHVS and CDR2 FQNEAQ. The CDR3 extends over 15 amino acids. The trim removed 3 bases at V and 6 bases at J, leaving 5 bases unmatched. In DNA form, the CDR3 reads TGTGCCAGCAGCTTCGGGACAGGGCGGGCCGGGGAGCTGTTTTTT. Translating gives CASSFGTGRAGELFF.

V usage is TRBV7-7 and J usage is TRBJ2-5; D may match TRBD1 or TRBD2 (5 bases each). The germline V and J ends were trimmed by 5 bases and 2 bases, with 9 bases remaining between them. CDR3 length: 13 residues. Germline loops: CDR1 SSHAT, CDR2 FNYEAQ (reference sequence). The CDR3, as DNA: TGTGCCAGCAGCCGGGGCCCACAAGAGACCCAGTACTTC. It specifies CASSRGPQETQYF.

This chain links TRBV2 with TRBJ1-2; no clear D. Per the germline V gene, CDR1 is SNHLY and CDR2 is FYNNEI. The V end lost 6 bases, the J end lost 7 bases, and 15 bases lay between the germline ends. The CDR3 is made up of 13 amino acids. The CDR3 reads CASSDLRTGGYTF. CDR3 DNA sequence: TGTGCCAGCAGCGACTTAAGGACGGGTGGCTACACCTTC.

V gene TRBV6-5 combines with J gene TRBJ1-2, with D possibly being TRBD1 (5 bases). The CDR3 consists of 12 residues. Germline V gene sequence: CDR1 MNHEY, CDR2 SVGAGI. Trimming took off 10 bases at V and 4 bases at J, with 13 bases between the two ends. DNA for the CDR3: TGTGCCATCATCCAGGGAGGCTATGGCTACACCTTC. Protein: CAIIQGGYGYTF.

The J gene is TRBJ2-1, the V gene TRBV11-2; 15 bases line up with TRBD2. Germline trimming cut 4 bases from V and 7 bases from J; bases unmatched to any gene: 11. The CDR3 runs to 18 residues. The germline gives CDR1 SGHAT, CDR2 FQNNGV. The CDR3: CASSSRTSGRVSVNEQFF. The CDR3 nucleotides read TGTGCCAGCAGCTCCAGGACTAGCGGGAGGGTTTCTGTGAATGAGCAGTTCTTC.

This clone turned up a few times. The chain is built from TRBV18 and TRBJ2-6; 7 bases fit TRBD1. V was clipped by 8 bases and J by 0 bases; unmatched bases: 4. CDR1 and CDR2 from the germline V gene are KGHSH and LQKENI. This CDR3 region has 15 residues. The CDR3 sequence: CASQGQISGANVLTF. The CDR3 nucleotides are TGTGCCAGCCAGGGACAGATCTCTGGGGCCAACGTCCTGACTTTC.

The chain joins TRBV5-6 to TRBJ2-7, with TRBD1 as a possible D gene (6 bases). This CDR3 is 16 amino acids long. The V and J ends lost 4 bases and 0 bases respectively, with 17 bases between them. The germline V gene encodes CDR1 SGHDT and CDR2 YYEEEE. DNA of the CDR3: TGTGCCAGCAGCCTTTTCAGGGGACACCACTCCTACGAGCAGTACTTC. It yields the protein CASSLFRGHHSYEQYF.

This clone has a handful of counts. V gene TRBV9 combines with J gene TRBJ2-6, with D perhaps TRBD1 or TRBD2 (5 bases each). Germline lookup yields CDR1 SGDLS and CDR2 YYNGEE. This CDR3 is built from 17 residues. V shed 2 bases and J shed 1 base, with 13 bases lying between them. The chain's CDR3 is CASSVGGWGSGANVLTF. Written as DNA, the CDR3 is TGTGCCAGCAGCGTTGGGGGTTGGGGTTCTGGGGCCAACGTCCTGACTTTC. Using reference TRBV9 and TRBJ2-6 for the parts outside the CDR3, the full variable domain is DSGVTQTPKHLITATGQRVTLRCSPRSGDLSVYWYQQSLDQGLQFLIQYYNGEERAKGNILERFSAQQFPDLHSELNLSSLELGDSALYFCASSVGGWGSGANVLTFGAGSRLTVL.